The TCR beta chain under discussion was sequenced for a study of blood T cells in healthy people across ages. The CDR3 totals 14 residues. The V segment lost 6 bases and the J segment 7 bases; nucleotides outside the gene matches: 9. Germline-derived CDR1 and CDR2 are MDHEN and SYDVKM. Together with a sample-barcoded 5' primer, a J-beta primer mix was included in a second PCR lasting about 7 to 11 cycles. Every cDNA molecule bore a tag from a template-switch adaptor containing 12 random nucleotides. TCRdb reprocessed the 5' RACE reads with MiXCR, giving one entry per CDR3 protein. Found here are roughly 1,500,000 distinct CDR3 sequences, around 36% of them singletons; the top ten hold about 11%.

Sequencing was carried out using blood. The clonotype was recovered from a woman aged 30 to 39 in good health. The chain uses TRBV28 and TRBJ2-4; 7 nucleotides align to TRBD2. The CDR3 DNA follows: TGTGCCAGCAGGTCCCCGGGAGGAACGAACATTCAGTACTTC. Residues: CASRSPGGTNIQYF.